This TCR beta chain was observed in a study of T cells in localized non-small cell lung cancer. General study points: Researchers found a median around 50 of the top 100 tumor clones in adjacent lung. Sequencing was restricted to one tumor region; therefore, heterogeneity remains possible.

The data were produced by immunoSEQ multiplex PCR, yet TCRdb's version contains in-frame clones alone and is incomplete. The table lists tens of thousands of clones, 85% to 95% of them singletons. About this clone itself: The antigen is unknown.

V was shortened by 7 bases and J by 2 bases, with 15 bases between the two germline ends. CDR1 is MNHNS and CDR2 is SASEGT in the germline V gene. CDR3 length equals 15 residues. Sample: peripheral blood, taken before any cancer treatment. The chain recombines TRBV6-1 with TRBJ1-5; D is possibly TRBD1 (5 bases). This TCR derives from a female donor over 55 with stage I lung adenocarcinoma. CDR3 region: CASTPLTGGNQPQHF. Written as DNA, the CDR3 is TGTGCCAGCACCCCACTCACGGGGGGCAATCAGCCCCAGCATTTT.